This T cell receptor beta chain is from a study of molecular identifiers for immune sequencing clone quantification. On the study more broadly: Naive CD8 RNA (roughly 18,000 or 92,000 cells) was divided into five aliquots, with four sequenced.

Germline V gene data show CDR1 as SQVTM and CDR2 as ANQGSEA. Trimming removed 5 bases from V and 3 bases from J; junction bases left unmatched: 5. The length of the CDR3 is 13 residues. The table lists this clonotype with many counts. A single record per CDR3 protein comes from TCRdb applying MiXCR to the PCR reads. The repertoire holds just over 35,000 distinct CDR3 sequences, with about 18% as singletons. V usage is TRBV29-1 and J usage is TRBJ1-1, with 8 nucleotides matching TRBD1. The source of this sequence is a human donor in good health. Some libraries in this study had Jurkat cell RNA spiked in. What was sequenced was naive CD8+ T cells from blood, with Jurkat cell RNA spiked in. Subset meaning: FACS-sorted CD8+CD4-CCR7+CD45RA+ naive T cells. In DNA, the CDR3 is TGCAGCGTTTCAGGGGGCGTCGACACTGAAGCTTTCTTT. Its protein product is CSVSGGVDTEAFF. Complete variable domain (other parts from reference TRBV29-1 and TRBJ1-1): SAVISQKPSRDICQRGTSLTIQCQVDSQVTMMFWYRQQPGQSLTLIATANQGSEATYESGFVIDKFPISRPNLTFSTLTVSNMSPEDSSIYLCSVSGGVDTEAFFGQGTRLTVV.